The 16 T cell receptor beta chains presented below share a single source sample, sequenced in a study of T-cell reconstitution after alpha-beta-depleted transplantation in children. Library preparation (for TCRbeta) was performed with unique molecular identifiers. TCRdb called the PCR reads again in MiXCR, with one record for every CDR3 protein. Here the sample spans approximately 190,000 distinct CDR3 sequences, roughly 8.1% being singletons. Sample: PBMCs, mostly from graft donor cells, taken 360 days after TCRalphabeta/CD19-depleted stem cell transplant. The receptors shown here come from a male patient under 10 years old who had a stem cell transplant for acute myeloid leukemia, so the T cells may come from the graft donor.

This clonotype has only a few counts. This chain joins TRBV12-3 or TRBV12-4 and TRBJ1-2, with D hard to call. The CDR3 has 13 amino acids. Trimming removed 6 bases at V and 4 bases at J, with 12 bases between. DNA of the CDR3: TGTGCCAGCAGCCTCGACAAGCTCTATGGCTACACCTTC. Translated, it gives CASSLDKLYGYTF.

The table lists this clonotype with a few counts. This chain links TRBV6-1 with TRBJ2-2; D may be TRBD1 (9 bases). The CDR3 loop spans 22 amino acids. CDR1 and CDR2 from the germline V gene are MNHNS and SASEGT. V shed 5 bases and J shed 4 bases, with 35 bases lying between them. The CDR3 spells CASSQVPGQGYGTSGPTGELFF. The CDR3 bases are TGTGCCAGCAGTCAAGTACCGGGACAGGGCTATGGAACTAGCGGTCCCACCGGGGAGCTGTTTTTT.

This clonotype has a handful of counts. The V gene is TRBV2, the J gene TRBJ2-1; a weak D match, TRBD2 (6 bases). This CDR3 contains 18 residues. Trimming removed 8 bases at V and 1 base at J, with 24 bases between. CDR1 SNHLY and CDR2 FYNNEI come from the germline V gene. This CDR3 is CASCWVGSGIISYNEQFF. CDR3 DNA: TGTGCCAGCTGTTGGGTGGGTAGCGGCATTATTTCCTACAATGAGCAGTTCTTC. The variable domain in full, with the rest retrieved from reference TRBV2 and TRBJ2-1, is EPEVTQTPSHQVTQMGQEVILRCVPISNHLYFYWYRQILGQKVEFLVSFYNNEISEKSEIFDDQFSVERPDGSNFTLKIRSTKLEDSAMYFCASCWVGSGIISYNEQFFGPGTRLTVL.

The V gene is TRBV20-1, the J gene TRBJ2-5; no firm D call. Germline CDR1 DFQATT, CDR2 SNEGSKA (reference sequence). Trimming removed 3 bases at V and 3 bases at J, with 14 bases between. There are 14 residues in the CDR3. CDR3 sequence: CSASGHPHKETQYF. The CDR3 coding sequence is TGCAGTGCTAGTGGCCATCCCCACAAAGAGACCCAGTACTTC.

The J gene is TRBJ1-2, the V gene TRBV5-4; D not certain. Germline CDR1 and CDR2: SGHNT and YYREEE (reference sequence). V was clipped by 2 bases and J by 8 bases, with 10 bases between them. The CDR3 extends over 12 amino acids. CDR3 sequence (DNA): TGTGCCAGCAGCTTTGCGTCCGGAGGCTACACCTTC. It yields the protein CASSFASGGYTF. The whole variable domain, remainder taken from reference TRBV5-4 and TRBJ1-2, is ETGVTQSPTHLIKTRGQQVTLRCSSQSGHNTVSWYQQALGQGPQFIFQYYREEENGRGNFPPRFSGLQFPNYSSELNVNALELDDSALYLCASSFASGGYTFGSGTRLTVV.

This clonotype was detected many times. The chain joins TRBV12-3 or TRBV12-4 to TRBJ1-3; the D is unclear. The CDR3 is 16 residues long. The V gene lost 3 bases and the J gene lost 4 bases, with 16 bases spanning the gap. The CDR3 coding sequence is TGTGCCAGCAGTTTGAGTGCAGCCGGTTCGGGAAACACCATATATTTT. It is translated as CASSLSAAGSGNTIYF.

This CDR3 is CASSLVRGSKYQETQYF. CDR3 bases: TGTGCCAGCAGCTTAGTTCGGGGGTCGAAGTACCAAGAGACCCAGTACTTC. The chain uses TRBV7-9 and TRBJ2-5; perhaps TRBD2 as D (6 bases). V lost 1 base to trimming and J lost 0 bases, with 15 bases between them. This CDR3 contains 17 residues. Germline CDR1 reads SEHNR; CDR2 reads FQNEAQ (reference sequence).

This clonotype was seen ten or more times. This chain links TRBV12-3 or TRBV12-4 with TRBJ1-1, with TRBD1 identical over 9 bases. There are 14 residues in the CDR3. The junction had 5 bases not matched to a gene; V was cut back by 5 bases and J by 4 bases. CDR3 sequence reads: CASSKADRGTEAFF. The CDR3, as DNA: TGTGCCAGCAGTAAGGCGGACAGGGGCACTGAAGCTTTCTTT.

This clonotype appeared many times. The J gene is TRBJ1-1, the V gene TRBV12-3 or TRBV12-4; D remains ambiguous. Trimming took off 1 base at V and 7 bases at J, with 4 bases between the two ends. The length of the CDR3 is 11 residues. CDR3 sequence: CASSLGSEAFF. CDR3 nucleotide sequence: TGTGCCAGCAGTTTAGGCAGTGAAGCTTTCTTT.

This clonotype was recorded at least ten times. This chain links TRBV7-9 with TRBJ1-1; 7 bases line up with TRBD1. Germline V gene data show CDR1 as SEHNR and CDR2 as FQNEAQ (reference sequence). The CDR3 is made up of 14 amino acids. J was trimmed by 6 bases and V by 0 bases; bases with no gene match: 4. CDR3 DNA sequence: TGTGCCAGCAGCTTAGCGGAGGGGGCGGCTGAAGCTTTCTTT. It specifies CASSLAEGAAEAFF.

This clonotype has a count of ten or more. The rearrangement uses TRBV6-5 and TRBJ1-2; 9 bases fit TRBD1. CDR3 length equals 13 residues. Germline assignment: CDR1 MNHEY and CDR2 SVGAGI. The V and J ends lost 2 bases and 7 bases, in that order; junction bases with no gene match: 2. CDR3 in DNA: TGTGCCAGCAGTTACACGGGACAGGGTGGCTACACCTTC. Residues: CASSYTGQGGYTF.

This clonotype has a count of ten or more. The chain joins TRBV4-1 to TRBJ1-1; D is ambiguous. V was pared by 1 base and J by 7 bases, with 10 bases between. CDR1 and CDR2 from the germline V gene are MGHRA and YSYEKL. CDR3 length equals 13 residues. The CDR3 coding sequence is TGCGCCAGCAGCCAAGGGAACCTGGATGAAGCTTTCTTT. Encoded protein: CASSQGNLDEAFF.

This clonotype was seen only a few times. The CDR3 here is CASSPGVAKNIQYF. The CDR3 region has the DNA TGTGCCAGCTCACCAGGGGTGGCCAAAAACATTCAGTACTTC. The chain carries TRBV18 and TRBJ2-4; no firm D call. CDR3 length: 14 amino acids. Trimming cost V 2 bases and J 1 base, with 6 bases left between them. Looked up from germline, CDR1 is KGHSH and CDR2 is LQKENI.

The table lists this clonotype with a few counts. The rearrangement uses TRBV5-6 and TRBJ2-7; 7 nucleotides line up with TRBD2. Trimming took 4 bases from V and 4 from J; bases not matched to a gene: 20. There are 18 residues in the CDR3. Germline CDR1 SGHDT, CDR2 YYEEEE. The CDR3 spells CASSVLNTGTNVGYEQYV. The DNA of the CDR3 is TGTGCCAGCAGCGTACTGAATACCGGGACTAACGTCGGGTACGAGCAGTACGTC.

This clonotype was picked up many times. The rearrangement joins TRBV18 to TRBJ2-7; 8 bases are a match to TRBD1. The CDR3 runs 12 residues. The V and J ends lost 4 bases and 6 bases, in that order; junction bases with no gene match: 2. The germline gives CDR1 KGHSH, CDR2 LQKENI. CDR3 sequence reads: CASSQTGVEQYF. In DNA form, the CDR3 reads TGTGCCAGCTCACAGACAGGGGTCGAGCAGTACTTC.

The gene calls are TRBV18 and TRBJ1-1, with 7 positions matching TRBD1. J was trimmed by 2 bases and V by 5 bases; bases with no gene match: 5. This CDR3 is 14 amino acids long. CDR1 is KGHSH, CDR2 LQKENI, per germline. DNA of the CDR3: TGTGCCAGCTCAGCGGGACAGAGTAACACTGAAGCTTTCTTT. Amino acids: CASSAGQSNTEAFF. Looking up the rest from reference TRBV18 and TRBJ1-1 gives the full variable domain: NAGVMQNPRHLVRRRGQEARLRCSPMKGHSHVYWYRQLPEEGLKFMVYLQKENIIDESGMPKERFSAEFPKEGPSILRIQQVVRGDSAAYFCASSAGQSNTEAFFGQGTRLTVV.